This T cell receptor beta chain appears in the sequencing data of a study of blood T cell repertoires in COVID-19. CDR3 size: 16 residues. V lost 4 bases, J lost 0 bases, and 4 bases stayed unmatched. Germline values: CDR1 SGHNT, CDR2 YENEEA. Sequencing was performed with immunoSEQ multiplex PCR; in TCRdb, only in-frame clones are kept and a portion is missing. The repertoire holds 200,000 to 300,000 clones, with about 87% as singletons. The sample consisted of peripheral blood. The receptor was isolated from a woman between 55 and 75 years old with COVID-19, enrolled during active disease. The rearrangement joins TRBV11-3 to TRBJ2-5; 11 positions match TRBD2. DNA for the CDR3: TGTGCCAGCAGCTCTCGGACTAGCGGGTACCAAGAGACCCAGTACTTC. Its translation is CASSSRTSGYQETQYF.